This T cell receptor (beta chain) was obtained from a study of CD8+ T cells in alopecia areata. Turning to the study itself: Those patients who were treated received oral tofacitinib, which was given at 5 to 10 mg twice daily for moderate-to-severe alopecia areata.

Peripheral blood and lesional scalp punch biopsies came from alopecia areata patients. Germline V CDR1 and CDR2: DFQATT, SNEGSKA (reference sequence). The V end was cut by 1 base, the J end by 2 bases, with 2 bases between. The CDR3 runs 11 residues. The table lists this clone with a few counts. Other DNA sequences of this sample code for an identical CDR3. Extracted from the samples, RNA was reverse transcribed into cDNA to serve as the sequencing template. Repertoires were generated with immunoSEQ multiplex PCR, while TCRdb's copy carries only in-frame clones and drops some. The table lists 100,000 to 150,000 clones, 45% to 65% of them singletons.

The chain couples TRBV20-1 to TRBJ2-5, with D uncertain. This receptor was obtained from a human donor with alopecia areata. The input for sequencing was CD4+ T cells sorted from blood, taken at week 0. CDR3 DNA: TGCAGTGCTAGAGGACAAGAGACCCAGTACTTC. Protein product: CSARGQETQYF.